A single sample gave rise to the 29 T cell receptor beta chains below, sequenced in a study of HIV-infected patients and healthy controls. MiXCR was run by TCRdb on the 5' RACE reads, yielding one entry per CDR3 protein. The sample has about 64,000 distinct CDR3 sequences, about 19% seen once. The material sequenced was CD4+ T cells from blood. The receptors derive from a human donor in good health.

This clonotype showed up many times. The J gene is TRBJ1-3, the V gene TRBV25-1, with 8 bases aligning to TRBD1. Germline V gene lookup returns CDR1 MGHDK and CDR2 SYGVNS. The CDR3 length is 19 residues. The ends lost 4 bases at V and 0 bases at J; junction bases unmatched: 14. This CDR3 reads CASSGRTSGQGGSGNTIYF. DNA of the CDR3: TGTGCCAGCAGTGGCCGAACGTCCGGACAGGGAGGCTCTGGAAACACCATATATTTT.

The table lists this clonotype with many counts. This sequence joins TRBV13 and TRBJ2-1; either TRBD1 or TRBD2 may supply D (6 bases each). The V and J ends lost 1 base and 10 bases respectively, with 20 bases between them. This CDR3 region has 16 residues. Germline V gene sequence: CDR1 PRHDT, CDR2 FYEKMQ (reference sequence). The CDR3 DNA sequence: TGTGCCAGCAGCTTAGAACGGGCCGGGGGCGCGTCGGAGCAGTTCTTC. Protein product: CASSLERAGGASEQFF.

CDR3 protein: CAWSPTGTFSLAEAFF. The CDR3 DNA sequence: TGTGCCTGGAGTCCCACCGGTACCTTCTCTCTTGCGGAAGCTTTCTTT. V usage is TRBV30 and J usage is TRBJ1-1; D call uncertain. This CDR3 contains 16 residues. V lost 2 bases and J 8 bases, leaving 24 bases between the germline ends. CDR1 and CDR2 (germline): GTSNPN, SVGIG (reference sequence).

This clonotype was picked up a small number of times. The rearrangement uses TRBV5-5 and TRBJ2-1; D may correspond to TRBD1 or TRBD2 (6 bases each). V was cut by 0 bases and J by 4 bases, with 11 bases left in between. Germline V gene lookup returns CDR1 SGHKS and CDR2 YYEKEE (reference sequence). The CDR3 has 15 amino acids. The CDR3 DNA reads TGTGCCAGCAGCTTGGGCGGGACAACTTACAATGAGCAGTTCTTC. It translates to CASSLGGTTYNEQFF.

This chain links TRBV12-3 or TRBV12-4 with TRBJ1-2; D might be TRBD1 (6 bases). The V gene lost 5 bases and the J gene lost 8 bases, with 12 bases spanning the gap. This CDR3 comprises 12 residues. CDR3 loop: CASSRTGFGYTF. Written as DNA, the CDR3 is TGTGCCAGCAGTCGTACAGGGTTCGGCTACACCTTC.

This clonotype has a handful of counts. V is TRBV7-2 and J is TRBJ2-7; D is perhaps TRBD2 (6 bases). The ends were cut back, 1 base at V and 9 bases at J, with 13 bases in the middle. CDR3 length: 13 amino acids. Germline loops: CDR1 SGHTA, CDR2 FQGNSA. As DNA, the CDR3 is TGTGCCAGCAGCTTAGTGCCGGGGGAGGCGCAGTACTTC. Translated, it gives CASSLVPGEAQYF.

This chain uses TRBV5-1 with TRBJ2-1, with 10 bases identical to TRBD2. The CDR3 totals 15 residues. J gave up 4 bases and V 4 bases, and 5 bases lay outside the gene matches. The germline V gene encodes CDR1 SGHRS and CDR2 YFSETQ. The CDR3 coding sequence is TGCGCCAGCAGCCTACTAGCGGGGTATTACAATGAGCAGTTCTTC. It yields the protein CASSLLAGYYNEQFF.

This clonotype was seen a few times. This chain links TRBV3-1 with TRBJ2-7; 9 bases align to TRBD2. This CDR3 has 15 residues. Germline V lookup: CDR1 LGHDT, CDR2 YNNKEL (reference sequence). V was pared by 4 bases and J by 2 bases, with 6 bases of the junction left unmatched. CDR3 sequence: CASSPLRTSAYEQYF. In DNA, the CDR3 is TGTGCCAGCAGCCCTCTGAGGACTAGCGCCTACGAGCAGTACTTC.

The chain carries TRBV20-1 and TRBJ2-3, with 10 bases that match TRBD2. The V gene end was trimmed by 4 bases and the J gene end by 3 bases; junction bases not matched to a gene: 4. Germline assignment: CDR1 DFQATT and CDR2 SNEGSKA (reference sequence). The CDR3 is made up of 14 amino acids. CDR3 DNA: TGCAGTGCTATCAATAGCGGGGGGACAGATACGCAGTATTTT. It translates to CSAINSGGTDTQYF.

This clonotype has a count of ten or more. The V gene is TRBV28, the J gene TRBJ2-4; 8 positions match TRBD1. The J segment lost 3 bases and the V segment lost 5 bases, leaving 3 bases of the junction unmatched. Germline V lookup: CDR1 MDHEN, CDR2 SYDVKM. This CDR3 has 14 residues. The CDR3: CASSEQGDKNIQYF. DNA of the CDR3: TGTGCCAGCAGTGAACAGGGGGACAAAAACATTCAGTACTTC.

In its sample, this clonotype was seen a few times. This chain links TRBV7-2 with TRBJ2-7, with a tentative D call TRBD2 (5 bases). Per the germline V gene, CDR1 is SGHTA and CDR2 is FQGNSA. The CDR3 runs to 15 residues. V shed 2 bases and J shed 5 bases, with 16 bases lying between them. The CDR3 loop is CASSLWSGSPDEQYF. CDR3 in DNA: TGTGCCAGCAGCTTATGGAGCGGAAGCCCTGACGAGCAGTACTTC.

This clonotype was observed a handful of times. The DNA for the CDR3 is TGTGCCAGTAGTAAGACAGAGGCCTCCAATCAGCCCCAGCATTTT. Amino acid sequence: CASSKTEASNQPQHF. The chain joins TRBV19 to TRBJ1-5, with D perhaps TRBD1 (5 bases). Germline V gene data show CDR1 as LNHDA and CDR2 as SQIVND (reference sequence). The length of the CDR3 is 15 residues. V lost 4 bases to trimming and J lost 3 bases, with 13 bases between them.

This clonotype was detected ten times or more. The V call is TRBV6-6, the J call TRBJ1-5; D perhaps matches TRBD1 (5 bases). This CDR3 spans 15 amino acids. The ends were cut back, 5 bases at V and 5 bases at J, with 16 bases in the middle. Germline CDR1 and CDR2: MNHNY and SVGAGI (reference sequence). This CDR3 reads CASSPHRSPDQPQHF. For the CDR3, the DNA is TGTGCCAGCAGTCCACACAGGAGCCCTGATCAGCCCCAGCATTTT.

The J gene is TRBJ1-1, the V gene TRBV7-8; D ambiguous. Looked up from germline, CDR1 is SGHVS and CDR2 is FQNEAQ. The CDR3 is 13 residues long. The ends were cut back, 5 bases at V and 0 bases at J, with 7 bases in the middle. This chain's CDR3 is CASSPRLNTEAFF. The CDR3 nucleotides read TGTGCCAGCAGCCCCCGTCTGAACACTGAAGCTTTCTTT. The variable domain in full, with the rest retrieved from reference TRBV7-8 and TRBJ1-1, is GAGVSQSPRYKVAKRGQDVALRCDPISGHVSLFWYQQALGQGPEFLTYFQNEAQLDKSGLPSDRFFAERPEGSVSTLKIQRTQQEDSAVYLCASSPRLNTEAFFGQGTRLTVV.

The rearrangement joins TRBV20-1 to TRBJ1-1, with D hard to call. CDR3 length equals 14 residues. Germline V lookup: CDR1 DFQATT, CDR2 SNEGSKA (reference sequence). The V and J ends lost 0 bases and 0 bases respectively, with 8 bases between them. The CDR3 region has the DNA TGCAGTGCTAGAGATAACCACATGAACACTGAAGCTTTCTTT. Its translation: CSARDNHMNTEAFF.

For this clonotype: The CDR3 carries no conserved terminal phenylalanine or tryptophan, so it likely arises from a read error. The V and J genes are TRBV20-1 and TRBJ1-4, with 7 bases identical to TRBD1. CDR1 is DFQATT and CDR2 is SNEGSKA in the germline V gene (reference sequence). With V trimmed by 1 base and J by 4 bases, 9 bases remained unmatched. This CDR3 has 16 amino acids. DNA for the CDR3: TGCAGTGCTAGAGCCATCGGGGACAGAATTAATGAAAAACTGTTTTCT. It specifies CSARAIGDRINEKLFS.

V gene TRBV4-1 combines with J gene TRBJ2-7, with 11 bases identical to TRBD1. This CDR3 is 15 amino acids long. The J segment lost 3 bases and the V segment lost 4 bases, leaving 5 bases of the junction unmatched. Germline assignment: CDR1 MGHRA and CDR2 YSYEKL. CDR3 region: CASSPGDRGIYEQYF. The CDR3 coding sequence is TGCGCCAGCAGCCCCGGGGACAGGGGGATCTACGAGCAGTACTTC.

This rearrangement joins TRBV12-3 or TRBV12-4 to TRBJ2-7; 7 nucleotides line up with TRBD1. The CDR3 runs 13 residues. The J segment lost 4 bases and the V segment lost 3 bases, leaving 3 bases of the junction unmatched. CDR3 sequence reads: CASSLDRRYEQYF. DNA of the CDR3: TGTGCCAGCAGTTTGGACAGGAGGTACGAGCAGTACTTC.

This clonotype was observed a handful of times. The V call is TRBV7-2, the J call TRBJ2-5, with a possible D match to TRBD2 (6 bases). The V and J ends lost 5 bases and 0 bases respectively, with 7 bases between them. In germline, CDR1 is SGHTA, CDR2 FQGNSA. The CDR3 runs 13 residues. The CDR3 here is CASSRDYQETQYF. The CDR3 region has the DNA TGTGCCAGCAGCCGGGACTACCAAGAGACCCAGTACTTC.

The CDR3 region is CASSLAPYNEQFF. In nucleotides, the CDR3 is TGTGCCAGCAGCCTCGCCCCGTACAATGAGCAGTTCTTC. This chain uses TRBV7-9 with TRBJ2-1, with D unresolved. Germline V gene lookup returns CDR1 SEHNR and CDR2 FQNEAQ (reference sequence). V was clipped by 5 bases and J by 4 bases, with 9 bases between them. CDR3 length: 13 amino acids. The variable domain in full, completed from reference TRBV7-9 and TRBJ2-1, reads DTGVSQNPRHKITKRGQNVTFRCDPISEHNRLYWYRQTLGQGPEFLTYFQNEAQLEKSRLLSDRFSAERPKGSFSTLEIQRTEQGDSAMYLCASSLAPYNEQFFGPGTRLTVL.

This clonotype was counted many times. The chain recombines TRBV7-2 with TRBJ2-7, with 12 bases aligning to TRBD2. Germline V gene data show CDR1 as SGHTA and CDR2 as FQGNSA. This CDR3 has 15 residues. V lost 2 bases and J lost 2; bases outside the gene matches: 1. For the CDR3, the DNA is TGTGCCAGCAGCTTACTAGCGGGGGGGCCCTACGAGCAGTACTTC. As protein: CASSLLAGGPYEQYF.

The rearrangement joins TRBV18 to TRBJ1-6; a weak D match, TRBD1 (5 bases). Germline values: CDR1 KGHSH, CDR2 LQKENI. V lost 5 bases to trimming and J lost 4 bases, with 15 bases between them. This CDR3 has 16 residues. The chain's CDR3 is CASSFDRRSYNSPLHF. CDR3 coding DNA: TGTGCCAGCTCATTCGACAGAAGAAGTTATAATTCACCCCTCCACTTT.

The chain recombines TRBV4-1 with TRBJ2-7; D may be TRBD2 (5 bases). The length of the CDR3 is 16 residues. Per germline, CDR1 MGHRA and CDR2 YSYEKL. The V gene lost 0 bases and the J gene lost 3 bases, with 15 bases spanning the gap. The CDR3 DNA reads as TGCGCCAGCAGCCAAGAAGTTCGGCGGAGGAACTACGAGCAGTACTTC. Its protein product is CASSQEVRRRNYEQYF.

This clonotype was seen ten or more times. The chain combines TRBV30 with TRBJ1-5, with D maybe TRBD1 (5 bases). The ends were cut back, 4 bases at V and 7 bases at J, with 20 bases in the middle. This CDR3 spans 15 amino acids. Per germline, CDR1 GTSNPN and CDR2 SVGIG (reference sequence). CDR3 protein: CAWTPVTGGRQPQHF. The CDR3, as DNA: TGTGCCTGGACCCCCGTGACTGGGGGAAGGCAGCCCCAGCATTTT.

This clonotype occurred many times. The chain employs TRBV3-1 and TRBJ2-3; the D gene is possibly TRBD1 (5 bases). V was pared by 0 bases and J by 3 bases, with 7 bases between. The germline V gene has CDR1 LGHDT and CDR2 YNNKEL (reference sequence). The CDR3 sequence is 14 residues long. Written as DNA, the CDR3 is TGTGCCAGCAGCCAAGATGACAGAACAGATACGCAGTATTTT. Protein sequence: CASSQDDRTDTQYF.

The gene calls are TRBV12-3 or TRBV12-4 and TRBJ1-1; D is undetermined. The germline V and J ends were trimmed by 3 bases and 5 bases, with 13 bases remaining between them. The CDR3 consists of 14 residues. CDR3 bases: TGTGCCAGCAGTTTCACCGAAGGAGGGACTGAAGCTTTCTTT. Translated: CASSFTEGGTEAFF.

This clonotype has a handful of counts. The genes are TRBV7-8 and TRBJ1-5, with D unresolved. The V and J ends lost 3 bases and 7 bases respectively, with 10 bases between them. From germline, CDR1 is SGHVS and CDR2 FQNEAQ. There are 13 residues in the CDR3. The CDR3 here is CASSFAGRQPQHF. CDR3 bases: TGTGCCAGCAGCTTTGCTGGAAGACAGCCCCAGCATTTT. Supplemented by reference TRBV7-8 and TRBJ1-5, the full variable domain reads GAGVSQSPRYKVAKRGQDVALRCDPISGHVSLFWYQQALGQGPEFLTYFQNEAQLDKSGLPSDRFFAERPEGSVSTLKIQRTQQEDSAVYLCASSFAGRQPQHFGDGTRLSIL.

The chain joins TRBV29-1 to TRBJ2-1; no clear D gene. The CDR3 length is 15 residues. Germline V gene sequence: CDR1 SQVTM, CDR2 ANQGSEA. V was pared by 0 bases and J by 2 bases, with 11 bases between. CDR3 sequence (DNA): TGCAGCGTTGAAGATGCGGTATCCCCCTACAATGAGCAGTTCTTC. Amino acids: CSVEDAVSPYNEQFF.

The gene calls are TRBV19 and TRBJ2-6; the D is unclear. The CDR3 is made up of 15 amino acids. Germline V lookup: CDR1 LNHDA, CDR2 SQIVND (reference sequence). Trimming left V 3 bases short and J 0 bases short, with 6 bases between. The CDR3 nucleotides are TGTGCCAGTAGTATCACGGGCTCTGGGGCCAACGTCCTGACTTTC. Protein sequence: CASSITGSGANVLTF.